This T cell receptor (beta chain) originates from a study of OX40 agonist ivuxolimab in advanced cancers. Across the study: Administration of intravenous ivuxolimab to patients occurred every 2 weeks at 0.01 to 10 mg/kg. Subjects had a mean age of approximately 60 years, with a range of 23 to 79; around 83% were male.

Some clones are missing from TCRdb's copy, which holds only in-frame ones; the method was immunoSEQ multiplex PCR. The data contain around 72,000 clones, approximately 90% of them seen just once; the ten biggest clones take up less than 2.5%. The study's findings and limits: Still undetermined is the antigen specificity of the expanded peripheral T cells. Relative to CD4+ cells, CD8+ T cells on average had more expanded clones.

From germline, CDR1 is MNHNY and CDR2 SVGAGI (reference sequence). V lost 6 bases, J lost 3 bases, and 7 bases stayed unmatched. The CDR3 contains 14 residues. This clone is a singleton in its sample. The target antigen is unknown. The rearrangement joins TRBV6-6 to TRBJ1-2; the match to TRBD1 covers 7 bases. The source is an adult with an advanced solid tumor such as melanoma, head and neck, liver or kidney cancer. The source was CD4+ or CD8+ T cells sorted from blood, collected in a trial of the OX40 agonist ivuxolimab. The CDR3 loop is CASSRSGTDYGYTF. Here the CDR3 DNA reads TGTGCCAGCAGCCGGTCCGGGACAGACTATGGCTACACCTTC.